Listed below are T cell receptor beta chains from one sample, sequenced in a study of blood T cell repertoires in COVID-19. TCRdb keeps only in-frame clones here, not all; method: immunoSEQ multiplex PCR. The profile shows over 150,000 clones, 88% of them singletons. The sequencing input was peripheral blood. These receptors were collected from a man in his fifties or sixties who had recovered from COVID-19. Each CDR3 is given with its conserved first and last residue. Where a row states a size, it is once, few, many or the class of an expanded clone; other rows omit it.

size: NA
V: TRBV2
CDR3: CASFQGFYGYTF

size: NA
V: TRBV19
CDR3: CASSKGQGSYNEQFF

size: NA
V: TRBV29-1
CDR3: CSASGLAAPDTQYF

size: NA
V: TRBV7-3
CDR3: CASSSGGGTDTQYF

size: NA
V: TRBV7-3
CDR3: CASVGGERKTGELFF

size: NA
V: TRBV23-1
CDR3: CASSSRNTIYF

size: NA
V: TRBV5-5
CDR3: CASSLRAQGSLRSPLHF

size: NA
V: TRBV25-1
CDR3: CASTTGQSTNYGYTF

size: NA
V: TRBV19
CDR3: CASPIAGGPYEQYF

size: NA
V: TRBV19
CDR3: CASSITGSNSETQYF

size: NA
V: TRBV6-2/TRBV6-3
CDR3: CASSPEGRVGRYEQYF

size: once
V: TRBV4-1
CDR3: CASSRLSEGQQYF

size: NA
V: TRBV5-1
CDR3: CASSSGLAGGQSSYEQYF

size: NA
V: TRBV4-3
CDR3: CASSQIRQGIVAGANVLTF